This T cell receptor (beta chain) was obtained from a study of T cell changes during pregnancy in multiple sclerosis. The CDR3 spans 17 residues. V was clipped by 0 bases and J by 1 base, with 16 bases between them. The germline V gene has CDR1 LGHNA and CDR2 YNFKEQ. This clone was seen a single time. Measured with immunoSEQ multiplex PCR; TCRdb has only the in-frame clones, and not every one. Of around 41,000 clones listed, over 80% are singletons. V is TRBV4-2 and J is TRBJ2-7; D possibly corresponds to TRBD2 (6 bases). The source was CD4+ T cells from peripheral blood mononuclear cells, collected in the third trimester of pregnancy. This clonotype originated in a female donor in good health, enrolled as a control in a pregnancy study. CDR3 bases: TGTGCCAGCAGCCAAGACCATGCTAGCGTTTCTTCCTACGAGCAGTACTTC. This sequence encodes CASSQDHASVSSYEQYF.